These T cell receptor beta chains were read from a single sample in a study of blood T cell repertoires in COVID-19. Here immunoSEQ multiplex PCR was the method, and the copy in TCRdb shows in-frame clones only, minus some. The data hold fewer than 85,000 clones, with around 90% observed a single time. Sequencing was carried out using peripheral blood. The receptors derive from a man aged 60 to 75 with acute or convalescent COVID-19. CDR3s include the opening cysteine and the closing phenylalanine or tryptophan. D genes are given only for firm matches. Some rows have no size entry. The others give once, few or many, or a class for an expanded clone.

d_call j_call clone_size v_call cdr3_aa cdr3_nt
- TRBJ1-1 few TRBV2 CASRTNTDTEAFF TGTGCCAGCAGGACCAACACAGACACTGAAGCTTTCTTT
TRBD1 TRBJ1-3 - TRBV4-3 CASSQDTGGSGNTIYF TGCGCCAGCAGCCAAGATACAGGGGGCTCTGGAAACACCATATATTTT
- TRBJ1-1 - TRBV28 CASSLGQSTEAFF TGTGCCAGCAGTTTAGGGCAGTCCACTGAAGCTTTCTTT
TRBD1 TRBJ1-2 - TRBV5-1 CASSLVTGGHGYTF TGCGCCAGCAGCTTGGTGACAGGGGGACATGGCTACACCTTC
- TRBJ2-7 - TRBV29-1 CSVARGNEQYF TGCAGCGTTGCTCGAGGGAACGAGCAGTACTTC
- TRBJ1-1 - TRBV5-3 CARSFKGRFTEAFF TGTGCCAGAAGCTTTAAAGGGAGGTTCACTGAAGCTTTCTTT
- TRBJ1-1 few TRBV30 CAWSTGWRTEAFF TGTGCCTGGAGCACAGGGTGGCGCACTGAAGCTTTCTTT
TRBD2 TRBJ2-2 - TRBV29-1 CSVGLGLGTGELFF TGCAGCGTGGGACTAGGGCTCGGCACCGGGGAGCTGTTTTTT
- TRBJ1-1 - TRBV5-6 CASSPGGRMNTEAFF TGTGCCAGCAGCCCGGGGGGACGGATGAACACTGAAGCTTTCTTT
- TRBJ1-2 once TRBV21-1 CAGDRLYGYTF TGTGCCGGCGACAGACTTTATGGCTACACCTTC
TRBD1 TRBJ1-4 - TRBV24-1 CATSGEINRGKNEKLFF TGTGCCACCAGTGGGGAAATTAACAGGGGTAAGAATGAAAAACTGTTTTTT
- TRBJ1-1 - TRBV11-2 CASRYFLGGTEAFF TGTGCCAGCCGCTACTTCCTAGGGGGCACTGAAGCTTTCTTT